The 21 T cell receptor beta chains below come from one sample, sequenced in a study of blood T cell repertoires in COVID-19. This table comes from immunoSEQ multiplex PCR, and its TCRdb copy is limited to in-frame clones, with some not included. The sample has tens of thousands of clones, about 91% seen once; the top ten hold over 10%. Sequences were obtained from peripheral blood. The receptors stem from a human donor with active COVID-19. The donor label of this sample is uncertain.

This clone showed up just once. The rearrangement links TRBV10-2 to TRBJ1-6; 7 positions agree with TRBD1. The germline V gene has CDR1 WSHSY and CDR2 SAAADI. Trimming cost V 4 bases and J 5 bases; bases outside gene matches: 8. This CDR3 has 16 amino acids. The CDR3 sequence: CASSGGGTVNNSPLHF. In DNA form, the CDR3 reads TGCGCCAGCAGTGGGGGTGGGACAGTGAATAATTCACCCCTCCACTTT.

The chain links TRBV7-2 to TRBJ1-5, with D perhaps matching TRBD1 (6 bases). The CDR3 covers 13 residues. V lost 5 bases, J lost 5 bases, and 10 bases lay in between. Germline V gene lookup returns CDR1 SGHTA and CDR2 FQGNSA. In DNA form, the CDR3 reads TGTGCCAGCAGCACACAGGGAGATCAGCCCCAGCATTTT. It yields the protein CASSTQGDQPQHF. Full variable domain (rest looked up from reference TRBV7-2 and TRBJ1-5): GAGVSQSPSNKVTEKGKDVELRCDPISGHTALYWYRQSLGQGLEFLIYFQGNSAPDKSGLPSDRFSAERTGGSVSTLTIQRTQQEDSAVYLCASSTQGDQPQHFGDGTRLSIL.

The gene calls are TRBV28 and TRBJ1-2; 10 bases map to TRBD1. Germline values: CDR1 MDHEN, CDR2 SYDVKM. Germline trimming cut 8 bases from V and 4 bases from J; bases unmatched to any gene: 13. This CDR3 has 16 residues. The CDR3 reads CASHTGTGERSYGYTF. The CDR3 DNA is TGTGCCAGCCACACCGGGACAGGGGAGCGAAGCTATGGCTACACCTTC.

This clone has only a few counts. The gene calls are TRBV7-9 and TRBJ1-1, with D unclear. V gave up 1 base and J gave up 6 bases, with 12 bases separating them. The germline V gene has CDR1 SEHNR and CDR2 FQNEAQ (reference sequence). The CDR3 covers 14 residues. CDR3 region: CASSLGGINPEAFF. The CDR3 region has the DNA TGTGCCAGCAGCTTAGGCGGGATTAACCCTGAAGCTTTCTTT. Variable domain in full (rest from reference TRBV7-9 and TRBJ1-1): DTGVSQNPRHKITKRGQNVTFRCDPISEHNRLYWYRQTLGQGPEFLTYFQNEAQLEKSRLLSDRFSAERPKGSFSTLEIQRTEQGDSAMYLCASSLGGINPEAFFGQGTRLTVV.

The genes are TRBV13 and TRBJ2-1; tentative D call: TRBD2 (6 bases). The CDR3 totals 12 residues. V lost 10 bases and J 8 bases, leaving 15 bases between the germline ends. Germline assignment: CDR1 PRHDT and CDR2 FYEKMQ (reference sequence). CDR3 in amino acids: CATSGGMDEQFF. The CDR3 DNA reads TGTGCCACCTCTGGCGGGATGGATGAGCAGTTCTTC.

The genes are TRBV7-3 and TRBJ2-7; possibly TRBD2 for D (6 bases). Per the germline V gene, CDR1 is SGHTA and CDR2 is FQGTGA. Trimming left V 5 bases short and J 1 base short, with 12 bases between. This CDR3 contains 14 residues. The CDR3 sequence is CASSRDSLSYEQYF. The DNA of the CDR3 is TGTGCCAGCAGCCGGGACTCCTTATCCTACGAGCAGTACTTC.

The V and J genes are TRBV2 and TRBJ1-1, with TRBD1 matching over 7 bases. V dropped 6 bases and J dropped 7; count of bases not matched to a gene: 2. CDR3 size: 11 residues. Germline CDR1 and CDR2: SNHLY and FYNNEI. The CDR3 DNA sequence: TGTGCCAGCAGCGGACAGGTTGAAGCTTTCTTT. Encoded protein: CASSGQVEAFF.

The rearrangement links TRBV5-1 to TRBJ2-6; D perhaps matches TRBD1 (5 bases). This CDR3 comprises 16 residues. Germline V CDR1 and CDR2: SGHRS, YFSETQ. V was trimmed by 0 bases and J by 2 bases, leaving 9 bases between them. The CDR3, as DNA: TGCGCCAGCAGCTTGGCGGGCAGGGCTGGGGCCAACGTCCTGACTTTC. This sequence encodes CASSLAGRAGANVLTF.

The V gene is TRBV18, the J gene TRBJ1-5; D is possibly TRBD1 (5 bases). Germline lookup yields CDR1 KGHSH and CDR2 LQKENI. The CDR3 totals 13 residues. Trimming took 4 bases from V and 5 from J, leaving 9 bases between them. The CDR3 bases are TGTGCCAGCTCACGACAGACAGATCAGCCCCAGCATTTT. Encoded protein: CASSRQTDQPQHF. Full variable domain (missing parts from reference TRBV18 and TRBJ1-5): NAGVMQNPRHLVRRRGQEARLRCSPMKGHSHVYWYRQLPEEGLKFMVYLQKENIIDESGMPKERFSAEFPKEGPSILRIQQVVRGDSAAYFCASSRQTDQPQHFGDGTRLSIL.

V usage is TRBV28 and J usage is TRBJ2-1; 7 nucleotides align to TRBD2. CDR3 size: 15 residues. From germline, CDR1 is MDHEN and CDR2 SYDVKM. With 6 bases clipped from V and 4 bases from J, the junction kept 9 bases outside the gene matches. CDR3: CASRQLAYSYNEQFF. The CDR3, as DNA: TGTGCCAGCAGGCAACTAGCGTACTCATACAATGAGCAGTTCTTC.

The CDR3 protein is CASRTGGEADTEAFF. In DNA form, the CDR3 reads TGTGCCAGCCGTACGGGGGGTGAGGCGGACACTGAAGCTTTCTTT. The chain recombines TRBV28 with TRBJ1-1, with a weak D call TRBD1 (5 bases). The CDR3 extends over 15 amino acids. Germline V gene data show CDR1 as MDHEN and CDR2 as SYDVKM. Deletions cut 8 bases from V and 3 bases from J, with 19 bases between.

The CDR3 region has the DNA TGTGCCAGCAGCCAAGGGACCGGGGGTCGAACAGGGGAACACAATGAGCAGTTCTTC. Encoded protein: CASSQGTGGRTGEHNEQFF. V gene TRBV3-1 (or the pseudogene TRBV3-2) combines with J gene TRBJ2-1, with D possibly being TRBD1 (7 bases). CDR1 LGHDT and CDR2 YNNKEL come from the germline V gene (reference sequence). Trimming pared 1 base from V and 5 bases from J, leaving 24 bases between. The CDR3 runs 19 residues.

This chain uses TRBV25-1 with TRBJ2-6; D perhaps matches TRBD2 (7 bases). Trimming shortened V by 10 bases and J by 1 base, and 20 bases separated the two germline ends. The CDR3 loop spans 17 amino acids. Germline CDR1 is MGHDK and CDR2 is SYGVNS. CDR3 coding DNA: TGTGCCACCCTGGGGGGGCCATTTTTTTCTGGGGCCAACGTCCTGACTTTC. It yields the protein CATLGGPFFSGANVLTF.

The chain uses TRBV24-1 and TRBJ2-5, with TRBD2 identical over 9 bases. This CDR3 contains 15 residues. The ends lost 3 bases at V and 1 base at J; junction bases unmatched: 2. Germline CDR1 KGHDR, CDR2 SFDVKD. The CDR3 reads CATSDGGRAQETQYF. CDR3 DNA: TGTGCCACCAGTGATGGCGGGAGGGCCCAAGAGACCCAGTACTTC.

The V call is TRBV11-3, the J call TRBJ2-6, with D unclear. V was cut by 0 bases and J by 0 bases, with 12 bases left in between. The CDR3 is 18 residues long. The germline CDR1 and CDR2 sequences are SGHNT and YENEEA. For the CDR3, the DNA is TGTGCCAGCAGCTTAGATGGTGCAGGCCTCTCTGGGGCCAACGTCCTGACTTTC. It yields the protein CASSLDGAGLSGANVLTF.

This chain's CDR3 is CASSHPEASGSPAYEQYF. CDR3 nucleotides: TGTGCCAGCAGCCACCCCGAGGCTAGCGGGAGTCCCGCCTACGAGCAGTACTTC. This chain joins TRBV4-2 and TRBJ2-7; 10 nucleotides agree with TRBD2. The CDR3 is 18 residues long. The germline CDR1 and CDR2 sequences are LGHNA and YNFKEQ. V lost 3 bases and J lost 2; bases outside the gene matches: 13.

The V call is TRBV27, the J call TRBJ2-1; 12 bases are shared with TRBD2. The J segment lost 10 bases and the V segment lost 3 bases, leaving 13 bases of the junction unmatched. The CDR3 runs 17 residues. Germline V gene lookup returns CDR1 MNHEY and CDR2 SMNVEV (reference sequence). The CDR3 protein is CASSFLNRLAGAFEQFF. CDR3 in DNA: TGTGCCAGCAGTTTTCTAAACCGACTAGCGGGAGCATTCGAGCAGTTCTTC.

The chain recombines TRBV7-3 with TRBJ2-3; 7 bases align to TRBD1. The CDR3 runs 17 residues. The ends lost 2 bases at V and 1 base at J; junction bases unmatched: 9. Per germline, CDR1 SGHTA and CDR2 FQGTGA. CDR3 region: CASSLEGGWMGTDTQYF. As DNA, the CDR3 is TGTGCCAGCAGCTTAGAAGGGGGCTGGATGGGCACAGATACGCAGTATTTT.

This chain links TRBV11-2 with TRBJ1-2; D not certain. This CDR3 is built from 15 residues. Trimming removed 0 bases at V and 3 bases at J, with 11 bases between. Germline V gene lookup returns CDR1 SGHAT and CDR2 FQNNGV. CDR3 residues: CASSLDKGGYYGYTF. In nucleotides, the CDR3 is TGTGCCAGCAGCTTAGATAAAGGAGGTTACTATGGCTACACCTTC.

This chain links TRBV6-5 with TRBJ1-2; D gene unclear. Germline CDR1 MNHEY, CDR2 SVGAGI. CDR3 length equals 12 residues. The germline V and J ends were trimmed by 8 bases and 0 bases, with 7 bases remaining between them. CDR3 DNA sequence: TGTGCCAGCGTAGGAGCTAACTATGGCTACACCTTC. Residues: CASVGANYGYTF.

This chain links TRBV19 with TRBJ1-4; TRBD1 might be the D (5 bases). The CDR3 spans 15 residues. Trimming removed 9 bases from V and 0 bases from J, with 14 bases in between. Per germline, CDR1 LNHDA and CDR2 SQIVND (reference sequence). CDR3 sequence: CASRTGPATNEKLFF. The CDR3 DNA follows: TGTGCCAGCCGTACAGGCCCAGCAACTAATGAAAAACTGTTTTTT. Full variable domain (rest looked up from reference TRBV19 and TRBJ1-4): DGGITQSPKYLFRKEGQNVTLSCEQNLNHDAMYWYRQDPGQGLRLIYYSQIVNDFQKGDIAEGYSVSREKKESFPLTVTSAQKNPTAFYLCASRTGPATNEKLFFGSGTQLSVL.